A single sample is the source of the 19 T cell receptor beta chains below, sequenced in a study of vaccination and CD4 T cells after COVID-19. Which antigens these TCRs recognize remains unknown. Treatment here: approximately 9-day PBMC culture with coronavirus spike peptide pools or control peptides (ViraFEST assay). Sequencing of the DNA from cultured CD4+ T cells was carried out with the Oncomine TCR Beta short-read assay. In TCRdb, the PCR reads were re-called with MiXCR into one record per CDR3 protein. The sample holds some 18,000 distinct CDR3 sequences, under 30% seen once. The sample was cultured CD4+ T cells from blood. The source is a human donor with COVID-19.

Points on this clonotype: The junction departs from the called germline gene at one end, perhaps through a read error. The rearrangement uses TRBV9 and TRBJ1-5; no definite D call. This CDR3 comprises 17 residues. CDR1 is SGDLS, CDR2 YYNGEE, per germline. This CDR3 reads CAGSVEPLPAGNQPQHF. CDR3 DNA sequence: TGTGCCGGCAGCGTAGAACCCCTCCCGGCGGGCAATCAGCCCCAGCATTTT.

The chain is built from TRBV10-3 and TRBJ1-1, with 7 positions matching TRBD1. Germline values: CDR1 ENHRY, CDR2 SYGVKD. The CDR3 runs to 14 residues. With V trimmed by 0 bases and J by 6 bases, 4 bases remained unmatched. CDR3 DNA: TGTGCCATCAGTGAGTCTAGAGGGGGCGCTGAAGCTTTCTTT. This translates into CAISESRGGAEAFF.

The V gene is TRBV29-1, the J gene TRBJ2-2; D remains unclear. Germline V gives CDR1 SQVTM, CDR2 ANQGSEA. The CDR3 is made up of 11 amino acids. With 7 bases removed from V and 5 bases from J, the gap between germline ends came to 8 bases. CDR3 amino acids: CSAGVTGELFF. The CDR3, as DNA: TGCAGCGCTGGGGTAACCGGGGAGCTGTTTTTT.

This chain links TRBV6-2 or TRBV6-3 with TRBJ2-2, with 7 bases aligning to TRBD2. The CDR3 covers 18 residues. CDR1 is MNHEY and CDR2 is SVGEGT in the germline V gene. V lost 2 bases, J lost 0 bases, and 9 bases stayed unmatched. For the CDR3, the DNA is TGTGCCAGCAGTTACGGGATGGGGGGGAGTTCGAACACCGGGGAGCTGTTTTTT. It is translated as CASSYGMGGSSNTGELFF.

This clonotype was detected only a few times. The gene calls are TRBV10-1 and TRBJ2-7; the D gene is possibly TRBD1 (6 bases). Germline values: CDR1 WNHNN, CDR2 SYGVQD (reference sequence). V gave up 0 bases and J gave up 0 bases, with 9 bases separating them. This CDR3 has 15 residues. The CDR3 DNA is TGCGCCAGCAGTGAGTCTTGGGACAACTCCTACGAGCAGTACTTC. This translates into CASSESWDNSYEQYF.

V is TRBV5-1 and J is TRBJ2-5, with 10 bases matching TRBD2. Losses at the gene ends were 10 bases for V and 4 bases for J; bases not matched to a gene: 13. The CDR3 spans 15 residues. Germline loops: CDR1 SGHRS, CDR2 YFSETQ. The CDR3: CAVKRGGLMSETQYF. Here the CDR3 DNA reads TGCGCCGTTAAGCGGGGGGGCTTAATGTCAGAGACCCAGTACTTC.

The gene calls are TRBV7-2 and TRBJ1-6; perhaps TRBD1 as D (6 bases). The CDR3 runs 18 residues. Germline V lookup: CDR1 SGHTA, CDR2 FQGNSA. Trimming removed 5 bases at V and 0 bases at J, with 17 bases between. In DNA form, the CDR3 reads TGTGCCAGCAGCCCCGCAGGGGCCTTGTCCTCCTATAATTCACCCCTCCACTTT. The encoded protein is CASSPAGALSSYNSPLHF.

The sample holds a few counts of this clonotype. The J gene is TRBJ2-7, the V gene TRBV20-1; D uncertain. This CDR3 is 15 amino acids long. The V gene lost 0 bases and the J gene lost 0 bases, with 12 bases spanning the gap. Germline CDR1 is DFQATT and CDR2 is SNEGSKA (reference sequence). This chain's CDR3 is CSARDFQLSSYEQYF. CDR3 DNA: TGCAGTGCTAGAGATTTTCAGTTAAGCTCCTACGAGCAGTACTTC.

This clonotype was detected a few times. The chain joins TRBV11-2 to TRBJ2-7; D call uncertain. V dropped 4 bases and J dropped 3 bases, with 7 bases sitting between them. CDR3 length: 12 amino acids. Germline V gives CDR1 SGHAT, CDR2 FQNNGV. The CDR3 DNA sequence: TGTGCCAGCAGCTCTGCCTACTACGAGCAGTACTTC. This encodes CASSSAYYEQYF.

The chain couples TRBV19 to TRBJ2-1; 8 nucleotides align to TRBD1. V lost 7 bases to trimming and J lost 5 bases; unmatched junction nucleotides: 4. The CDR3 is 13 amino acids. The germline V gene has CDR1 LNHDA and CDR2 SQIVND (reference sequence). The CDR3 region has the DNA TGTGCCAGTAAGAGACAGGGGCACAATGAGCAGTTCTTC. It specifies CASKRQGHNEQFF.

This clonotype showed up just a few times. This chain links TRBV6-2 or TRBV6-3 with TRBJ1-5; the D gene is possibly TRBD1 (6 bases). Trimming shortened V by 3 bases and J by 2 bases, and 14 bases separated the two germline ends. The CDR3 has 16 amino acids. CDR1 is MNHEY and CDR2 is SVGEGT in the germline V gene. CDR3 region: CASSYAGAPGNQPQHF. The DNA of the CDR3 is TGTGCCAGCAGTTATGCGGGGGCGCCGGGCAATCAGCCCCAGCATTTT.

This clonotype came up a few times. V gene TRBV28 combines with J gene TRBJ1-6; TRBD1 matches 11 bases. The junction had 6 bases not matched to a gene; V was cut back by 6 bases and J by 2 bases. CDR1 is MDHEN and CDR2 is SYDVKM in the germline V gene. CDR3 size: 17 residues. The CDR3 DNA reads as TGTGCCAGCAGCCCGGGACAGGGGGGCGCCTATAATTCACCCCTCCACTTT. Its translation: CASSPGQGGAYNSPLHF.

In its sample, this clonotype is medium-sized. The V gene is TRBV2, the J gene TRBJ1-5; D may be TRBD1 (6 bases). The germline gives CDR1 SNHLY, CDR2 FYNNEI. V lost 0 bases and J lost 9, with 18 bases in between. The CDR3 contains 16 residues. CDR3 nucleotide sequence: TGTGCCAGCAGTGAAGCGGCTGGGGGCGGGGGGGGGCCCCAGCATTTT. Translated, it gives CASSEAAGGGGGPQHF.

The rearrangement uses TRBV6-5 and TRBJ2-5; 13 bases map to TRBD2. Germline V gene sequence: CDR1 MNHEY, CDR2 SVGAGI. J was trimmed by 4 bases and V by 1 base; bases with no gene match: 6. The CDR3 has 17 residues. CDR3 sequence: CASSYWTSGGPAETQYF. The CDR3 nucleotides are TGTGCCAGCAGTTACTGGACTAGCGGGGGCCCGGCAGAGACCCAGTACTTC.

This sequence joins TRBV20-1 and TRBJ2-2, with 8 bases identical to TRBD2. After removal of 1 base from V and 7 bases from J, the junction contained 8 bases not matched to a gene. Looked up from germline, CDR1 is DFQATT and CDR2 is SNEGSKA (reference sequence). CDR3 length: 15 amino acids. This CDR3 is CSARVRGVRDGELFF. The DNA for the CDR3 is TGCAGTGCTAGAGTGCGGGGGGTCAGGGACGGGGAGCTGTTTTTT.

This chain connects TRBV7-9 to TRBJ1-4; D gene unclear. This CDR3 is 17 amino acids long. Trimming cost V 5 bases and J 8 bases, with 24 bases left between them. The germline V gene encodes CDR1 SEHNR and CDR2 FQNEAQ (reference sequence). The CDR3: CASSATENSGKREKLFF. The CDR3 nucleotides are TGTGCCAGCAGCGCAACCGAGAATTCCGGAAAACGAGAAAAACTGTTTTTT.

This clonotype was seen only a few times. This chain joins TRBV6-1 and TRBJ1-5, with 7 bases lining up with TRBD1. The CDR3 contains 16 residues. Unmatched junction bases numbered 10, after V lost 6 bases and J lost 2 bases. The germline gives CDR1 MNHNS, CDR2 SASEGT. In DNA, the CDR3 is TGTGCCAGCAGCCGGGACAGAAGAGGTGGCAATCAGCCCCAGCATTTT. Amino acid sequence: CASSRDRRGGNQPQHF.

V usage is TRBV5-1 and J usage is TRBJ1-3; 7 nucleotides agree with TRBD1. Germline CDR1 and CDR2: SGHRS and YFSETQ. After removal of 0 bases from V and 2 bases from J, the junction contained 2 bases not matched to a gene. The CDR3 runs 15 residues. The CDR3 protein is CASSLEGGAGNTIYF. In DNA, the CDR3 is TGCGCCAGCAGCTTGGAAGGGGGCGCTGGAAACACCATATATTTT.

The chain has TRBV6-1 and TRBJ2-5; TRBD1 or TRBD2 may be the D gene (5 bases each). CDR3 length: 11 residues. The germline V and J ends were trimmed by 10 bases and 5 bases, with 11 bases remaining between them. In germline, CDR1 is MNHNS, CDR2 SASEGT. The CDR3 is CATGPSETQYF. As DNA, the CDR3 is TGTGCCACGGGACCGTCCGAGACCCAGTACTTC.